This passage covers 14 T cell receptor beta chains from one sample sequenced in a study of regulatory T cells in long-lasting Graves disease (dated by TCRdb to 2020 to 2023). Taken with the paper, the label for time point translates to: persistent/refractory GD, antithyroid drugs over 5 years with positive TRAb. RNA was extracted from PBMCs in TRIzol for both TCR sequencing and RNA sequencing. Libraries were made using multiplex PCR. The instrument given in TCRdb is Illumina HiSeq 4000. iRepertoire HTBI primers and Arm-PCR amplification of CDR3 regions were used to construct TCR beta libraries. TCRdb reran the public reads through fastp at Q25 and MiXCR, keeping productive beta chains. Entries are consolidated by CDR3 protein sequence, retaining the most common genes and DNA. The sample yields 400,000 or so distinct CDR3 sequences; around 24% were counted once. The ten largest clones represent 26% of the sample.

This sample comprised peripheral blood mononuclear cells (PBMCs), obtained when the disease was refractory, from a patient treated with antithyroid drugs. These receptors came from a female donor with Graves disease.

The rearrangement links TRBV20-1 to TRBJ2-7; the match to TRBD1 covers 7 bases. This CDR3 region has 13 residues. The ends lost 6 bases at V and 3 bases at J; junction bases unmatched: 8. CDR1 and CDR2 (germline): DFQATT, SNEGSKA (reference sequence). The CDR3 is CSARDRQLYEQYF. The CDR3 region has the DNA TGCAGTGCAAGGGACAGACAACTCTACGAGCAGTACTTC.

The J gene is TRBJ2-1, the V gene TRBV5-5; no clear D. Germline V lookup: CDR1 SGHKS, CDR2 YYEKEE (reference sequence). The CDR3 consists of 15 residues. With 1 base removed from V and 7 bases from J, the gap between germline ends came to 15 bases. The CDR3 DNA reads as TGTGCCAGCAGCTTGTTAGGGATAGAAGGTAATGAGCAGTTCTTC. This gives the protein CASSLLGIEGNEQFF.

This clonotype was seen a handful of times. The genes are TRBV7-9 and TRBJ2-7; tentative D call: TRBD1 (6 bases). The CDR3 extends over 14 amino acids. V lost 8 bases to trimming and J lost 5 bases, with 19 bases between them. Germline loops: CDR1 SEHNR, CDR2 FQNEAQ (reference sequence). CDR3 protein: CASPGDPGLDEQYF. CDR3 DNA sequence: TGTGCCAGCCCAGGGGACCCGGGTCTCGACGAGCAGTACTTC.

Many counts were recorded for this clonotype. The chain is built from TRBV28 and TRBJ1-5; 11 bases match TRBD1. The length of the CDR3 is 18 residues. V trimming: 6 bases; J trimming: 2 bases; junction bases outside the gene matches: 12. The V gene's germline CDR1 is MDHEN and CDR2 SYDVKM. CDR3 residues: CASSPGTGGLLGNQPQHF. In nucleotides, the CDR3 is TGTGCCAGCAGCCCCGGGACAGGGGGACTCTTGGGCAATCAGCCCCAGCATTTT.

This sequence joins TRBV4-1 and TRBJ1-2; possible D gene TRBD1, 6 bases. Trimming removed 2 bases from V and 4 bases from J, with 14 bases in between. Germline V lookup: CDR1 MGHRA, CDR2 YSYEKL. This CDR3 is built from 15 residues. CDR3 in DNA: TGCGCCAGCAGCCAACAAGCTGGGGGGGCCTATGGCTACACCTTC. Amino acid sequence: CASSQQAGGAYGYTF.

The chain couples TRBV18 to TRBJ1-1; 7 nucleotides line up with TRBD1. Germline CDR1 and CDR2: KGHSH and LQKENI. This CDR3 region has 15 residues. V trimming: 1 base; J trimming: 4 bases; junction bases outside the gene matches: 6. Written as DNA, the CDR3 is TGTGCCAGCTCACCACGGACTTCAGGGGGCACTGAAGCTTTCTTT. Its translation: CASSPRTSGGTEAFF.

This clonotype was picked up a small number of times. This chain joins TRBV28 and TRBJ2-1; D tentatively reads TRBD1 or TRBD2 (5 bases each). Germline CDR1 reads MDHEN; CDR2 reads SYDVKM. The CDR3 spans 13 residues. Trimming stripped 8 bases from V and 6 bases from J, with 14 bases between. The CDR3 sequence: CASASGPSNEQFF. The CDR3 DNA follows: TGTGCCAGCGCCTCGGGACCCAGCAATGAGCAGTTCTTC.

This clonotype was counted only a few times. The genes are TRBV24-1 and TRBJ2-1; D is ambiguous. CDR1 and CDR2 (germline): KGHDR, SFDVKD. V lost 4 bases and J 2 bases, leaving 8 bases between the germline ends. The length of the CDR3 is 14 residues. The CDR3 loop reads CATSDGRPYNEQFF. The CDR3 coding sequence is TGTGCCACCAGTGACGGGCGGCCCTACAATGAGCAGTTCTTC.

The chain has TRBV13 and TRBJ2-1; possibly TRBD2 for D (5 bases). CDR1 PRHDT and CDR2 FYEKMQ come from the germline V gene (reference sequence). With 4 bases removed from V and 8 bases from J, the gap between germline ends came to 12 bases. CDR3 length: 13 residues. In DNA, the CDR3 is TGTGCCAGCAGCTCACGGTCCGGGGATGAGCAGTTCTTC. It codes for CASSSRSGDEQFF. Filled out from reference TRBV13 and TRBJ2-1, the complete variable domain reads AAGVIQSPRHLIKEKRETATLKCYPIPRHDTVYWYQQGPGQDPQFLISFYEKMQSDKGSIPDRFSAQQFSDYHSELNMSSLELGDSALYFCASSSRSGDEQFFGPGTRLTVL.

J is TRBJ1-5 and V is TRBV20-1, with D hard to call. This CDR3 has 14 amino acids. Germline lookup yields CDR1 DFQATT and CDR2 SNEGSKA (reference sequence). The V and J ends lost 3 bases and 2 bases respectively, with 11 bases between them. The CDR3 DNA sequence: TGCAGTGCTAGCGGGGTCAAGGGCAATCAGCCCCAGCATTTT. Residues: CSASGVKGNQPQHF.

In its sample, this clonotype was seen a few times. The rearrangement links TRBV5-1 to TRBJ2-7, with a tentative D call TRBD2 (7 bases). Trimming stripped 0 bases from V and 3 bases from J, with 13 bases between. This CDR3 is 15 amino acids long. Germline V CDR1 and CDR2: SGHRS, YFSETQ. The CDR3 DNA sequence: TGCGCCAGCAGCTTGGCGGGGGGCAAGATCTACGAGCAGTACTTC. Translation: CASSLAGGKIYEQYF.

The chain joins TRBV27 to TRBJ1-5, with 7 bases aligning to TRBD1. With 2 bases clipped from V and 2 bases from J, the junction kept 3 bases outside the gene matches. The germline V gene encodes CDR1 MNHEY and CDR2 SMNVEV (reference sequence). There are 15 residues in the CDR3. This CDR3 reads CASSLGRGGNQPQHF. The CDR3 DNA sequence: TGTGCCAGCAGTTTAGGCAGGGGGGGCAATCAGCCCCAGCATTTT.

In its sample, this clonotype was seen once. The chain couples TRBV6-2 or TRBV6-3 to TRBJ2-1; TRBD2 matches 14 bases. V lost 5 bases and J lost 9; bases outside the gene matches: 6. From germline, CDR1 is MNHEY and CDR2 SVGEGT. This CDR3 spans 15 amino acids. The CDR3: CASSGTSGRGREQFF. In DNA form, the CDR3 reads TGTGCCAGCAGTGGGACTAGCGGGAGAGGGCGTGAGCAGTTCTTC.

The chain has TRBV12-3 or TRBV12-4 and TRBJ1-1, with D perhaps matching TRBD1 (5 bases). Deletions cut 0 bases from V and 6 bases from J, with 8 bases between. There are 13 residues in the CDR3. CDR3 nucleotides: TGTGCCAGCAGTTTAGCGGTCAGGGCTGAAGCTTTCTTT. Translating gives CASSLAVRAEAFF.